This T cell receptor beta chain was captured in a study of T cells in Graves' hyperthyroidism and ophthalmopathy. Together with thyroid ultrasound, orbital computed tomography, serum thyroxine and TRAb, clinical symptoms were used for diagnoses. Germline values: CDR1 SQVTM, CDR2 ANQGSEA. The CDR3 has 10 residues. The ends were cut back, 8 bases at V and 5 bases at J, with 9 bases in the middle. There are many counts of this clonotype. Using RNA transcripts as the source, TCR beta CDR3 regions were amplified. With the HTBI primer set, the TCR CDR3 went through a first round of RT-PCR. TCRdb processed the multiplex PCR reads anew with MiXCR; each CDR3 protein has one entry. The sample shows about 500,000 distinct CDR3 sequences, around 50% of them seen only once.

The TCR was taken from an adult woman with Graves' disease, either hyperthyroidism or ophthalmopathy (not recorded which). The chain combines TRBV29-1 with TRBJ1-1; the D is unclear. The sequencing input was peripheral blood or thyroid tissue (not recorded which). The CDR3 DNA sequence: TGCAGCACCATAGCGACTGAAGCTTTCTTT. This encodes CSTIATEAFF.